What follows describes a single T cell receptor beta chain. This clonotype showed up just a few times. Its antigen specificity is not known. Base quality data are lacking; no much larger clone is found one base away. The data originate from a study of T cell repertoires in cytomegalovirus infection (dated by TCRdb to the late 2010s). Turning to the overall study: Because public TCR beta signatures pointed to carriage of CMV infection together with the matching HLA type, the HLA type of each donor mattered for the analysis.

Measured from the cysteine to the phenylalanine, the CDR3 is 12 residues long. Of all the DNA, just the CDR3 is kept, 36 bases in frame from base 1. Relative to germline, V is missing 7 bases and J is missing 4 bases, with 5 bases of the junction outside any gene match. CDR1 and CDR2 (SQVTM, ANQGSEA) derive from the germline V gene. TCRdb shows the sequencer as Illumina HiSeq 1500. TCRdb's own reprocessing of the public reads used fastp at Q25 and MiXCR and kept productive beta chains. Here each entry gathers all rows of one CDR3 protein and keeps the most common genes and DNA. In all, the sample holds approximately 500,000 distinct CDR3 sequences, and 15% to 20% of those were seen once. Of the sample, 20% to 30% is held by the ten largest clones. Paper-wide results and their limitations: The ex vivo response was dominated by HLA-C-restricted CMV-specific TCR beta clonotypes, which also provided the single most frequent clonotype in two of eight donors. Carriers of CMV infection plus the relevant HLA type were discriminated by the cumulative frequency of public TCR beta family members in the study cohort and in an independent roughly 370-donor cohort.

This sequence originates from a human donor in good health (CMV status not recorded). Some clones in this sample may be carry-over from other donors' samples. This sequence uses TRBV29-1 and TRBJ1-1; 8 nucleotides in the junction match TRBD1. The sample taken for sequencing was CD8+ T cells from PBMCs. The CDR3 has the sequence CSAGTGTTEAFF. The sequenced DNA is TGCAGCGCCGGGACAGGAACCACTGAAGCTTTCTTT.